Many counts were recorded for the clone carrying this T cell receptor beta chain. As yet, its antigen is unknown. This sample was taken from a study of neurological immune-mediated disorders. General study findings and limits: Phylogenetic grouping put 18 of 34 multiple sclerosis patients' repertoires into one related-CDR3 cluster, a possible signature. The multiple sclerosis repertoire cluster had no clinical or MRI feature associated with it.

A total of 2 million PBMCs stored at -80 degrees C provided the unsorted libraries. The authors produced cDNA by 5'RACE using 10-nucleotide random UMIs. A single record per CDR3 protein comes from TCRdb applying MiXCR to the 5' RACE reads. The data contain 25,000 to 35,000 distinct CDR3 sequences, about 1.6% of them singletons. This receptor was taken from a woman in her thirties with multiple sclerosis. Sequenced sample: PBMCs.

The CDR3, as DNA: TGCGCCAGCAGCAACTCCGGGGCAAGGGAAGCTTTCTTT. It codes for CASSNSGAREAFF. The chain employs TRBV4-3 and TRBJ1-1; perhaps TRBD1 as D (5 bases). Germline V gene data show CDR1 as LGHNA and CDR2 as YSLEER. With 5 bases removed from V and 8 bases from J, the gap between germline ends came to 15 bases. This CDR3 comprises 13 residues.